The 5 T cell receptor beta chains below come from one sample, sequenced in a study of identical twins. TCRdb re-derived calls from the 5' RACE reads in MiXCR, one entry per CDR3 protein. The sample holds a few hundred thousand distinct CDR3 sequences, approximately 17% seen once. The sample was naive T cells sorted from blood. These receptors all stem from a man in his forties or fifties in good health.

In this sample, this clonotype turned up a few times. The chain uses TRBV9 and TRBJ2-7; 7 positions agree with TRBD2. Germline V gene sequence: CDR1 SGDLS, CDR2 YYNGEE. The V gene end was trimmed by 3 bases and the J gene end by 2 bases; junction bases not matched to a gene: 8. CDR3 length equals 15 residues. The CDR3 region is CASSEGSGAPYEQYF. The CDR3 nucleotides are TGTGCCAGCAGCGAGGGAAGCGGGGCCCCCTACGAGCAGTACTTC.

This clonotype was seen only a few times. This chain joins TRBV9 and TRBJ2-3; TRBD1 agrees at 7 bases. The CDR3 totals 16 residues. The germline CDR1 and CDR2 sequences are SGDLS and YYNGEE. With V trimmed by 4 bases and J by 0 bases, 8 bases remained unmatched. CDR3 protein: CASSHNRQGSTDTQYF. The CDR3 nucleotides are TGTGCCAGCAGCCATAATAGACAGGGAAGCACAGATACGCAGTATTTT.

The chain combines TRBV4-3 with TRBJ2-3; the match to TRBD2 covers 11 bases. Germline V gene data show CDR1 as LGHNA and CDR2 as YSLEER. CDR3 size: 16 residues. J lost 4 bases, V lost 6 bases, and 9 bases had no gene match. CDR3 bases: TGCGCCAGCAGGTCAAGGGTAGCGGGAGGGCCAGATACGCAGTATTTT. Translating it yields CASRSRVAGGPDTQYF.

There are many counts of this clonotype. The chain recombines TRBV20-1 with TRBJ2-5, with D tentatively TRBD1 (6 bases). The CDR3 is made up of 15 amino acids. Trimming removed 3 bases from V and 4 bases from J, with 18 bases in between. Germline loops: CDR1 DFQATT, CDR2 SNEGSKA (reference sequence). The CDR3 bases are TGCAGTGCTAGTAGTGTTGGGGGCGGTCCAGAGACCCAGTACTTC. Its translation: CSASSVGGGPETQYF.

The V gene is TRBV30, the J gene TRBJ2-2, with D perhaps matching TRBD1 (6 bases). V lost 6 bases and J 1 base, leaving 12 bases between the germline ends. This CDR3 has 14 residues. Germline lookup yields CDR1 GTSNPN and CDR2 SVGIG (reference sequence). The CDR3 region is CACPQGRNTGELFF. CDR3 coding DNA: TGTGCCTGCCCACAGGGTCGGAACACCGGGGAGCTGTTTTTT.